The rows below give T cell receptor beta chains drawn from one sample of a study of T-cell reconstitution after alpha-beta-depleted transplantation in children. TCRdb fed the PCR reads into MiXCR, producing one record per CDR3 protein. The sample has approximately 500,000 distinct CDR3 sequences; roughly 10% are singletons. The input for sequencing was PBMCs, taken before TCRalphabeta/CD19-depleted stem cell transplant. These receptors were collected from a child younger than 10 with inherited bone marrow failure, due to receive a stem cell transplant. Both conserved end residues are trimmed from each CDR3. The order of the fields is J gene, V gene, CDR3 protein.

>TRBJ2-5|TRBV7-2
ASSLYWGTQETQY
>TRBJ1-2|TRBV4-3
ASSQDRREGYT
>TRBJ2-7|TRBV12-3/TRBV12-4
ASSHGGLDEQY
>TRBJ2-1|TRBV5-1
ASSLGDPLYNEQF
>TRBJ2-1|TRBV7-2
ASSSTRGTGGGNEQF
>TRBJ1-5|TRBV19
ASSMGAGGYQPQH
>TRBJ1-1|TRBV29-1
SVVGGGRTEAF
>TRBJ2-7|TRBV2
ASASGQGRNEQY
>TRBJ2-3|TRBV27
ASRDLTTDTQY
>TRBJ1-1|TRBV5-5
ASSFGGMNTEAF
>TRBJ1-1|TRBV27
ASSPRPWTGPEAF
>TRBJ2-7|TRBV28
ASSQGSFPTYEQY
>TRBJ2-3|TRBV19
ASQLAGVSDTQY
>TRBJ2-1|TRBV18
ASSPKAGAVNEQF
>TRBJ2-3|TRBV29-1
SARTGWGGTDTQY
>TRBJ2-1|TRBV20-1
SARGLAGGFHEQF
>TRBJ2-1|TRBV5-1
ASSLMGLPA
>TRBJ1-6|TRBV28
ASTLMTGLNSPLH
>TRBJ1-5|TRBV20-1
SGGAVNQPQH
>TRBJ2-3|TRBV4-3
ASSQDRAGRSTDTQY
>TRBJ2-1|TRBV4-3
ASSQLTSGIYNEQF
>TRBJ2-5|TRBV7-9
ASSSAARTRNRETQY
>TRBJ2-7|TRBV5-1
ASSGDSYEQY
>TRBJ2-5|TRBV20-1
SARLAGALSETQY
>TRBJ2-1|TRBV27
ASSRGILPGYSYNEQF
>TRBJ2-1|TRBV18
ASSRDGKGYNEQF
>TRBJ2-3|TRBV5-6
ASSLAAGATDTQY
>TRBJ2-7|TRBV6-6
ASTSGGSYEQY
>TRBJ1-4|TRBV7-8
ASSLGQGANEKLF
>TRBJ1-2|TRBV12-3/TRBV12-4
ASSTSGLGNYGYT
>TRBJ2-1|TRBV4-3
ASSQGPIAGGPVKQF
>TRBJ1-1|TRBV12-3/TRBV12-4
ASSFSENTEAF
>TRBJ2-7|TRBV2
ASRSRGGEQY
>TRBJ2-3|TRBV12-3/TRBV12-4
ASSLIGSGGDTQY
>TRBJ2-7|TRBV5-1
ASRELESSWSVQY
>TRBJ2-1|TRBV4-3
ASSQDGASVTYNEQF
>TRBJ2-1|TRBV7-2
ASSLVGAEQF
>TRBJ2-5|TRBV20-1
SASPPQNHRGYQETQY
>TRBJ2-5|TRBV5-1
ASSLRGREAKETQY
>TRBJ2-2|TRBV4-3
ASSNRDRGNTGELF
>TRBJ1-5|TRBV28
ASSLKTGAGPLQPQH